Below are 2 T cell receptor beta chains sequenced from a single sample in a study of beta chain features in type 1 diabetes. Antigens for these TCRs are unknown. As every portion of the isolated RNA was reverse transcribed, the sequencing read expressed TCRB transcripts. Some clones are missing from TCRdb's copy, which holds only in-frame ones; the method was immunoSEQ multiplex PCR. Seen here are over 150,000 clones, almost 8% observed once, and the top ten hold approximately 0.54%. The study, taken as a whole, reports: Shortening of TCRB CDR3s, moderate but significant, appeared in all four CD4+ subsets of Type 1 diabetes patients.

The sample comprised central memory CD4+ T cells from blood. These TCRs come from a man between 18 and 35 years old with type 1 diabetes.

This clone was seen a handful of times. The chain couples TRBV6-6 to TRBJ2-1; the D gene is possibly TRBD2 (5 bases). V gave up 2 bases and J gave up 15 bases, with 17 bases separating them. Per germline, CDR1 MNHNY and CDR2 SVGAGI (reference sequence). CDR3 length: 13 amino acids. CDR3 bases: TGTGCCAGCAGTTACAGCGGCCTCGAACTCCCGTTCTTC. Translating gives CASSYSGLELPFF.

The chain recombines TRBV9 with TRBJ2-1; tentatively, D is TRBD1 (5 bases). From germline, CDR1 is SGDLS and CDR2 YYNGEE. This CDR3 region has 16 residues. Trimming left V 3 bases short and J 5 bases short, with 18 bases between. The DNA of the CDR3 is TGTGCCAGCAGCGCACGCTACGGCAGGGTGGACAATGAGCAGTTCTTC. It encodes CASSARYGRVDNEQFF.